This TCR beta chain emerged from a study of cytomegalovirus exposure and HLA in healthy donors. The study sampled nominally healthy donors, though unrecorded immune exposures were likely. The PCR had 60 Vbeta and 13 Jbeta primers. TCRdb's copy holds only in-frame clones and misses some; the assay was immunoSEQ multiplex PCR. The sample holds about 180,000 clones; around 72% are singletons and the top ten take about 2.3%. J lost 4 bases, V lost 3 bases, and 2 bases had no gene match. In germline, CDR1 is SGHRS, CDR2 YFSETQ. CDR3 length: 13 residues. The sample was PBMCs. The sequence was collected from a female donor in good health and CMV-seronegative. The rearrangement links TRBV5-1 to TRBJ2-7, with 9 bases fitting TRBD1. The CDR3 DNA reads as TGCGCCAGCAGCTGGGACAGGGCTTACGAGCAGTACTTC. This encodes CASSWDRAYEQYF.